The sample holds one count of the clone carrying this TCR beta chain. These data come from a study of blood T cell repertoires in COVID-19. Germline CDR1 reads MNHEY; CDR2 reads SMNVEV (reference sequence). The CDR3 has 15 amino acids. V shed 0 bases and J shed 2 bases, with 7 bases lying between them. Generated by immunoSEQ multiplex PCR, the TCRdb table keeps only in-frame clones and is missing some. The repertoire holds tens of thousands of clones, with 91% as singletons. The clonotype comes from a human donor with active COVID-19. The donor label of this sample is uncertain. The chain uses TRBV27 and TRBJ2-2; D remains ambiguous. The sequenced sample consisted of peripheral blood. CDR3 nucleotide sequence: TGTGCCAGCAGTTTATCTGGGCCTAACACCGGGGAGCTGTTTTTT. It codes for CASSLSGPNTGELFF.